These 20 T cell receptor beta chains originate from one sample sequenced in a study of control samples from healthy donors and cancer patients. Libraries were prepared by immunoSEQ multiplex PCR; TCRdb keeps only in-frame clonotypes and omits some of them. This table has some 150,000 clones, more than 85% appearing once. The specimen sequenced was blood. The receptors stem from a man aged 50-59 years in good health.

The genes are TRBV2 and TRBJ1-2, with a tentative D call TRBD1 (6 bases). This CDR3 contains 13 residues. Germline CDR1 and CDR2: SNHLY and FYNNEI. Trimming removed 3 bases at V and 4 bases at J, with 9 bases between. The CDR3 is CASSEGRGYGYTF. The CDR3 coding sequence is TGTGCCAGCAGTGAGGGCAGGGGCTATGGCTACACCTTC. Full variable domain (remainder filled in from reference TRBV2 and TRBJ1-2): EPEVTQTPSHQVTQMGQEVILRCVPISNHLYFYWYRQILGQKVEFLVSFYNNEISEKSEIFDDQFSVERPDGSNFTLKIRSTKLEDSAMYFCASSEGRGYGYTFGSGTRLTVV.

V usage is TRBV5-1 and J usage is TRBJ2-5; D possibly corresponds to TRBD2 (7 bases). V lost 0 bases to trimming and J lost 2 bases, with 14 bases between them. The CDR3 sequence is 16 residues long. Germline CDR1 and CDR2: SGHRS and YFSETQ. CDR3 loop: CASSLVGGRGQETQYF. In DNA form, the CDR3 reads TGCGCCAGCAGCTTGGTTGGAGGGAGGGGGCAAGAGACCCAGTACTTC.

The CDR3 coding sequence is TGTGCCAGCACCCGTGAGGGACTAGCGCCTCAGTGGTTCTTC. Its translation is CASTREGLAPQWFF. The chain uses TRBV27 and TRBJ2-1; TRBD2 matches 10 bases. The CDR3 runs 14 residues. Germline CDR1 is MNHEY and CDR2 is SMNVEV (reference sequence). V dropped 7 bases and J dropped 15; count of bases not matched to a gene: 15.

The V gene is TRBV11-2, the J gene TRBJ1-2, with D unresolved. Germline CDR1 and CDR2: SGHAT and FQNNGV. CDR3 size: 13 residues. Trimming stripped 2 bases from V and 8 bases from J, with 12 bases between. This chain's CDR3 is CASSLNLGGGYTF. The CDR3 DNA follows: TGTGCCAGCAGCTTAAACCTAGGAGGGGGCTACACCTTC.

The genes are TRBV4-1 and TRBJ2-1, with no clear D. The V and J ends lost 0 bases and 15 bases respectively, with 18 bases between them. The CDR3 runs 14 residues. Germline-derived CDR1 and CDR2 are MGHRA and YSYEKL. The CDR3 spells CASSQDPSGYRMFF. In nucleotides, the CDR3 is TGCGCCAGCAGCCAAGACCCCTCCGGTTATCGTATGTTCTTC.

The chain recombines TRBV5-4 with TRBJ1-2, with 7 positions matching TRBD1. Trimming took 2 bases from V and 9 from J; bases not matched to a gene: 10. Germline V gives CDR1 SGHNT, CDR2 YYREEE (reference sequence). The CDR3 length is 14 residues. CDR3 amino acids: CASSLYGTELSYTF. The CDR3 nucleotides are TGTGCCAGCAGCTTATATGGGACAGAGCTGAGCTACACCTTC.

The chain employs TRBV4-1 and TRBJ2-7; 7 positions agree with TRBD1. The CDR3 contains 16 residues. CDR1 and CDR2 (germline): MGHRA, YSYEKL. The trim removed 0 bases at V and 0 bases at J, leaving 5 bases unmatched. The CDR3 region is CASSQDPQGSSYEQYF. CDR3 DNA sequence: TGCGCCAGCAGCCAAGATCCACAGGGGAGCTCCTACGAGCAGTACTTC.

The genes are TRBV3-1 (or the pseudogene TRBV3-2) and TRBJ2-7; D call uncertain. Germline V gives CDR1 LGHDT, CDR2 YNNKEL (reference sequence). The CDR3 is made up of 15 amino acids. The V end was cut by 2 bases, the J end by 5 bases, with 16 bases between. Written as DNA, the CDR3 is TGTGCCAGCAGCCAACCTTCCGTGGGTAGGCACGAGCAGTACTTC. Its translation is CASSQPSVGRHEQYF.

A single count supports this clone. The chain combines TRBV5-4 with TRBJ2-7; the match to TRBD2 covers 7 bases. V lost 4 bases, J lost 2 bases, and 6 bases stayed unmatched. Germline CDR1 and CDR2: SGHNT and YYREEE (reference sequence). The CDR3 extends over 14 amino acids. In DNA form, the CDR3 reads TGTGCCAGCAGCGTCGGGACTATCCCCTACGAGCAGTACTTC. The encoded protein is CASSVGTIPYEQYF.

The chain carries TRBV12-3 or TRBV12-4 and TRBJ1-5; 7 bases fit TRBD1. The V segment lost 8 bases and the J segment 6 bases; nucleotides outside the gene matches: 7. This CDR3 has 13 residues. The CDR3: CASVTGLAQPQHF. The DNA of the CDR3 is TGTGCCAGCGTGACAGGGCTCGCTCAGCCCCAGCATTTT.

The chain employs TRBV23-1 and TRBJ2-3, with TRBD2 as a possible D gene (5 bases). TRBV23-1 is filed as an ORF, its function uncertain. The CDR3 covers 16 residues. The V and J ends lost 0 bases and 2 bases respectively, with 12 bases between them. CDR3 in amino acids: CASSQSKAGTTDTQYF. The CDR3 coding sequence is TGCGCCAGCAGTCAATCGAAGGCGGGTACCACAGATACGCAGTATTTT.

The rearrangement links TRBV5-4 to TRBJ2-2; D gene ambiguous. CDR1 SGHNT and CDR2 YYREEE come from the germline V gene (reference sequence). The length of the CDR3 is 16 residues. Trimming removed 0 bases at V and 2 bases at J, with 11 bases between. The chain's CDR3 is CASSLVGISNTGELFF. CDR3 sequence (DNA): TGTGCCAGCAGCTTGGTTGGTATCTCAAACACCGGGGAGCTGTTTTTT. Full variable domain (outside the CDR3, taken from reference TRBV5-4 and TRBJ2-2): ETGVTQSPTHLIKTRGQQVTLRCSSQSGHNTVSWYQQALGQGPQFIFQYYREEENGRGNFPPRFSGLQFPNYSSELNVNALELDDSALYLCASSLVGISNTGELFFGEGSRLTVL.

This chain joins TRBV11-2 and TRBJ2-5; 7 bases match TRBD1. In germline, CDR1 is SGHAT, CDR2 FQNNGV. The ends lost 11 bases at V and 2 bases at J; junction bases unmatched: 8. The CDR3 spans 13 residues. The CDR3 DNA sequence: TGTGCCGTCAGGGGACAGCTACAAGAGACCCAGTACTTC. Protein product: CAVRGQLQETQYF.

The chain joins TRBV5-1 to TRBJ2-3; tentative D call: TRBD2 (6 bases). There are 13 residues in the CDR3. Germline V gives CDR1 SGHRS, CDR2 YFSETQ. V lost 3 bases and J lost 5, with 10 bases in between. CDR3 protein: CASSYSGVDTQYF. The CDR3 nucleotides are TGCGCCAGCAGCTATTCGGGGGTAGATACGCAGTATTTT.

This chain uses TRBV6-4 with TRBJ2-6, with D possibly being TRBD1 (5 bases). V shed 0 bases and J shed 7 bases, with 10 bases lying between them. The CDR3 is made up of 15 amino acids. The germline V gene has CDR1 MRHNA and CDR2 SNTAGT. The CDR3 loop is CASSDSSRAANVLTF. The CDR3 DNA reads TGTGCCAGCAGTGACTCGTCCAGGGCTGCCAACGTCCTGACTTTC.

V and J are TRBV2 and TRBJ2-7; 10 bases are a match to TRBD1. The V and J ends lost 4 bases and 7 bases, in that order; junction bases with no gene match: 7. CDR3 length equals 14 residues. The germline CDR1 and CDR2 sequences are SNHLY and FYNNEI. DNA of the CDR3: TGTGCCAGCAGTGCGGAAAGGACAGGGGGAGAGCAGTACTTC. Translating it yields CASSAERTGGEQYF.

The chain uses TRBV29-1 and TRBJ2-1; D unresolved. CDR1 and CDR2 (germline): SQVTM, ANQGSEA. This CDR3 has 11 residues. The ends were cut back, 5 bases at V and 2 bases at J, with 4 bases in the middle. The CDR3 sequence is CSVRAYNEQFF. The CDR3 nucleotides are TGCAGCGTTCGGGCCTACAATGAGCAGTTCTTC.

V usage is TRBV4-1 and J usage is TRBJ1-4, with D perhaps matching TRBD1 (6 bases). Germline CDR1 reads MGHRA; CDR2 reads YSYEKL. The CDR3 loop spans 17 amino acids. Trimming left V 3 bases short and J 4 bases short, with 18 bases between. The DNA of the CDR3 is TGCGCCAGCAGCCAGTTAGGGACACCAGGTCATAATGAAAAACTGTTTTTT. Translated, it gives CASSQLGTPGHNEKLFF.

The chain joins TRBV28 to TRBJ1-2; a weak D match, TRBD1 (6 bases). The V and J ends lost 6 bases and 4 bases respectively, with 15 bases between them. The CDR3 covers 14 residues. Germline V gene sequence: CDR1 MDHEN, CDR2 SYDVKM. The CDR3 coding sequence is TGTGCCAGCAGCCTCCAGGGGATTCCCTATGGCTACACCTTC. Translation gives CASSLQGIPYGYTF.

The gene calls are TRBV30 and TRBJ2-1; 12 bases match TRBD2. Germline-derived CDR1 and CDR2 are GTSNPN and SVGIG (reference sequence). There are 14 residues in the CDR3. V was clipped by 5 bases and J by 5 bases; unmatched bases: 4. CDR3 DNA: TGTGCCTGGCGACTAGCGGGAGTAGACAATGAGCAGTTCTTC. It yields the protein CAWRLAGVDNEQFF.